A single sample gave rise to the 18 T cell receptor beta chains below, sequenced in a study of synovial regulatory T cells in juvenile arthritis. Assay used: immunoSEQ multiplex PCR; TCRdb lists only in-frame clones, some missing. Here the sample table reports approximately 10,000 clones. The material sequenced was Treg cells from blood. Subset denoted: remaining (HLA-DR-negative) circulating blood Treg cells. These receptors originate from a donor aged 2 to 35 with juvenile idiopathic arthritis.

This chain's CDR3 is CASSLEGHSGTRQYF. V is TRBV11-3 and J is TRBJ2-3; TCRdb lists TRBD2, though no DNA is available to test this call. The V gene's germline CDR1 is SGHNT and CDR2 YENEEA. CDR3 size: 15 residues. The coding DNA is unavailable.

The chain couples TRBV15 to TRBJ1-4; the D call from TCRdb, TRBD1, cannot be confirmed without DNA. This CDR3 region has 15 residues. Only the protein is available. CDR1 LNHNV and CDR2 YYDKDF come from the germline V gene (reference sequence). CDR3 sequence reads: CATSREWQGNEKLFF. Full variable domain (rest looked up from reference TRBV15 and TRBJ1-4): DAMVIQNPRYQVTQFGKPVTLSCSQTLNHNVMYWYQQKSSQAPKLLFHYYDKDFNNEADTPDNFQSRRPNTSFCFLDIRSPGLGDTAMYLCATSREWQGNEKLFFGSGTQLSVL.

The chain recombines TRBV19 with TRBJ2-2; TCRdb designates TRBD2, a call that cannot be tested without DNA. The CDR3 is 16 amino acids. The DNA sequence is not available. CDR1 is LNHDA and CDR2 is SQIVND in the germline V gene (reference sequence). The CDR3 protein is CASQIAGGLFGGELFF.

V is TRBV11-2 and J is TRBJ1-5. CDR3 length: 13 amino acids. A DNA sequence was not provided. Germline CDR1 SGHAT, CDR2 FQNNGV. This CDR3 reads CASSRLVGQPQHF.

The gene calls are TRBV18 and TRBJ2-7; checking the TCRdb D call of TRBD2 is not possible without DNA. Germline CDR1 and CDR2: KGHSH and LQKENI. The CDR3 loop spans 13 amino acids. The DNA sequence is not available. The CDR3 spells CASSPPSEYEQYF.

This chain joins TRBV11-2 and TRBJ1-1. The CDR3 totals 15 residues. The nucleotide record is missing. Germline-derived CDR1 and CDR2 are SGHAT and FQNNGV. CDR3 sequence: CASSLVGSLNTEAFF.

J is TRBJ2-1 and V is TRBV6-4; there is no DNA to check the TCRdb D call of TRBD2. CDR3 length: 13 residues. DNA for this receptor is not on file. Germline V lookup: CDR1 MRHNA, CDR2 SNTAGT. CDR3 sequence reads: CASSAGGYNEQFF.

The genes are TRBV18 and TRBJ1-2; checking the TCRdb D call of TRBD1 is not possible without DNA. The CDR3 has 13 amino acids. No DNA accompanies this entry. CDR1 KGHSH and CDR2 LQKENI come from the germline V gene. The chain's CDR3 is CASGTGIEDGYTF.

The chain uses TRBV15 and TRBJ1-2. The CDR3 extends over 18 amino acids. No DNA accompanies this entry. The germline CDR1 and CDR2 sequences are LNHNV and YYDKDF (reference sequence). This CDR3 reads CATSRDPAGGTINYGYTF.

V usage is TRBV6-6 and J usage is TRBJ1-1; the TRBD1 assignment by TCRdb is unverifiable without DNA. Germline V gene sequence: CDR1 MNHNY, CDR2 SVGAGI (reference sequence). CDR3 length equals 13 residues. No DNA sequence is on record. The CDR3 here is CASRTSTVAEAFF.

This chain connects TRBV10-2 to TRBJ2-5. The CDR3 has 13 residues. DNA is not recorded here. CDR1 and CDR2 from the germline V gene are WSHSY and SAAADI. This CDR3 is CASSEIPQETQYF.

The rearrangement uses TRBV10-3 and TRBJ2-5; no DNA is available, so the TRBD2 call from TCRdb remains unchecked. Germline V CDR1 and CDR2: ENHRY, SYGVKD. The CDR3 has 17 residues. The DNA is not on file. CDR3 protein: CAISESGLADSQETQYF.

This CDR3 is CASRQRGQLAATNEKLFF. The J gene is TRBJ1-4, the V gene TRBV19; TCRdb's assignment of TRBD1 cannot be checked, as there is no DNA. CDR1 and CDR2 (germline): LNHDA, SQIVND (reference sequence). The CDR3 contains 18 residues. The entry carries no DNA sequence.

The chain joins TRBV4-1 to TRBJ1-5; the D call from TCRdb, TRBD1, cannot be confirmed without DNA. CDR3 length equals 18 residues. A DNA sequence was not provided. CDR1 is MGHRA and CDR2 is YSYEKL in the germline V gene. The chain's CDR3 is CASSQQEPGHYSNQPQHF.

This clone is called medium-sized based on its frequency. The rearrangement links TRBV5-6 to TRBJ1-5. Germline CDR1 is SGHDT and CDR2 is YYEEEE. There are 17 residues in the CDR3. A DNA sequence was not provided. The CDR3 spells CASSLAYDLGSNQPQHF.

The V call is TRBV10-3, the J call TRBJ2-7; TCRdb calls TRBD1, which cannot be checked without DNA. The CDR3 runs 13 residues. DNA is not recorded here. Germline CDR1 reads ENHRY; CDR2 reads SYGVKD. CDR3 protein: CAISDRVAYEQYF.

V usage is TRBV6-6 and J usage is TRBJ1-3; the D call of TRBD1 rests on TCRdb alone, since no DNA is present to check it. Germline values: CDR1 MNHNY, CDR2 SVGAGI (reference sequence). The CDR3 is 16 residues long. The record lacks a DNA sequence. The CDR3 reads CASRSTGELTGNTIYF.

This chain connects TRBV19 to TRBJ2-5; TCRdb selects TRBD2, and the lack of DNA leaves this call unchecked. Germline CDR1 reads LNHDA; CDR2 reads SQIVND (reference sequence). CDR3 length: 15 residues. No DNA has been recorded. The CDR3 is CASSIRAGERETQYF.